The following is a TCR beta chain sequence with its context. Some clones are missing from TCRdb's copy, which holds only in-frame ones; the method was immunoSEQ multiplex PCR. The table lists roughly 380,000 clones, more than 85% of them singletons, with around 3% in the top ten. This entry is derived from a study of blood T cell repertoires in COVID-19. Germline assignment: CDR1 SEHNR and CDR2 FQNEAQ (reference sequence). The J segment lost 6 bases and the V segment lost 7 bases, leaving 7 bases of the junction unmatched. The CDR3 length is 14 residues. The study recruited people aged roughly 18 to 95 years across approximately 24 US areas.

The chain has TRBV7-9 and TRBJ2-1; 9 positions match TRBD1. The sample consisted of PBMCs or T cells enriched from blood (not recorded which). The sequence came from a woman under 40 who had recovered from COVID-19. CDR3 sequence (DNA): TGTGCCAGCACCGATCCGACAGGGGGCAATGAGCAGTTCTTC. Its protein product is CASTDPTGGNEQFF.